The T cell receptor beta chain under discussion was sequenced for a study of blood T cell repertoires in COVID-19. Study-wide background: There were acute and convalescent COVID-19 samples, and they came from the United States, Italy and Spain.

The CDR3 extends over 13 amino acids. Unmatched junction bases numbered 4, after V lost 5 bases and J lost 6 bases. The count of this clone is one. Sequenced by immunoSEQ multiplex PCR; TCRdb stores in-frame clones only, minus some. The data hold tens of thousands of clones, with 80% to 85% observed a single time. The chain couples TRBV12-3 or TRBV12-4 to TRBJ1-5, with 7 bases aligning to TRBD1. The clonotype originates from a woman aged 80 or over with active or convalescent COVID-19. Specimen: peripheral blood. The chain's CDR3 is CASSRQGSQPQHF. CDR3 nucleotides: TGTGCCAGCAGTAGACAGGGTAGTCAGCCCCAGCATTTT.